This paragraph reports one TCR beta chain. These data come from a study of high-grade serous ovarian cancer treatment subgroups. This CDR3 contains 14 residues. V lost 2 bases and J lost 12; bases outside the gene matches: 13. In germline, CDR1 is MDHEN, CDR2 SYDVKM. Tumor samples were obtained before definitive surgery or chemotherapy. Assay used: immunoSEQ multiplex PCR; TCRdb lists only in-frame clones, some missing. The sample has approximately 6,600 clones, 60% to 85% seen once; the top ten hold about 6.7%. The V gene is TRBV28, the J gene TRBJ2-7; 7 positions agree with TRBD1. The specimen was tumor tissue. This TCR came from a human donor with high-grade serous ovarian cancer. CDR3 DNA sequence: TGTGCCAGCAGTTTAAACTCCTTGAGACAGGGCTGGTACTTC. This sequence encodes CASSLNSLRQGWYF.